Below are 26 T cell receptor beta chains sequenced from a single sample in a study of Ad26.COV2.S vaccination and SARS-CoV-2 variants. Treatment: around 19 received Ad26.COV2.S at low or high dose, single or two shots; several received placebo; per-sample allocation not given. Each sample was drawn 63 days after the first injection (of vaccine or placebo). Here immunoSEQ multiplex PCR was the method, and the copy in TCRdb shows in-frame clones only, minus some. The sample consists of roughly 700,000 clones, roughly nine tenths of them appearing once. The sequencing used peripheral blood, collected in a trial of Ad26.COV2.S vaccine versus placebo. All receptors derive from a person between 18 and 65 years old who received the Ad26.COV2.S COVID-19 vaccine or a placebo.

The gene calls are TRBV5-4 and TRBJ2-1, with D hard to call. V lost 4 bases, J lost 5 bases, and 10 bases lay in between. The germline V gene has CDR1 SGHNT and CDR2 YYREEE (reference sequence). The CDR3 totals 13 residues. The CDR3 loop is CASSTDPNNEQFF. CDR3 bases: TGTGCCAGCAGCACGGACCCAAACAATGAGCAGTTCTTC.

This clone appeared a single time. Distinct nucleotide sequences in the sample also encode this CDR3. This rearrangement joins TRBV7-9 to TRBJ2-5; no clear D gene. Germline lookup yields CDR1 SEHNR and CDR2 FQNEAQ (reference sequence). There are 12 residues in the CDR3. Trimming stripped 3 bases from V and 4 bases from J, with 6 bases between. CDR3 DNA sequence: TGTGCCAGCAGCTTGGGTAGAGAGACCCAGTACTTC. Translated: CASSLGRETQYF.

Here the CDR3 reads CASTSSGGAADTQYF. The DNA for the CDR3 is TGTGCCAGCACCAGTAGCGGGGGGGCTGCAGATACGCAGTATTTT. This chain connects TRBV6-5 to TRBJ2-3, with 11 nucleotides matching TRBD2. The germline V gene encodes CDR1 MNHEY and CDR2 SVGAGI. Germline trimming cut 7 bases from V and 4 bases from J; bases unmatched to any gene: 7. The CDR3 has 15 amino acids.

CDR3 loop: CASHRETNEKLFF. For the CDR3, the DNA is TGTGCCTCCCACAGGGAGACTAATGAAAAACTGTTTTTT. The chain uses TRBV10-3 and TRBJ1-4; a possible D gene is TRBD1 (6 bases). The V gene lost 11 bases and the J gene lost 2 bases, with 12 bases spanning the gap. This CDR3 region has 13 residues. Germline V gene sequence: CDR1 ENHRY, CDR2 SYGVKD.

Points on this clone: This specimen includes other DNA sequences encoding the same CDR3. In DNA, the CDR3 is TGTGCCAGCAGCCCCTCAGCCGCTGGAAACACCATATATTTT. Translating gives CASSPSAAGNTIYF. The chain links TRBV6-5 to TRBJ1-3; D is ambiguous. Germline V gives CDR1 MNHEY, CDR2 SVGAGI. The CDR3 is made up of 14 amino acids. V lost 6 bases and J lost 2, with 11 bases in between.

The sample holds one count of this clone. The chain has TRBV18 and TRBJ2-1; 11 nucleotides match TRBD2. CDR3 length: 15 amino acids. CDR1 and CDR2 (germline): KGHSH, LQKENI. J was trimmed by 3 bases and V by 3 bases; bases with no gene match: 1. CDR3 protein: CASSPLAGGYNEQFF. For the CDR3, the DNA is TGTGCCAGCTCACCCCTAGCGGGAGGCTACAATGAGCAGTTCTTC.

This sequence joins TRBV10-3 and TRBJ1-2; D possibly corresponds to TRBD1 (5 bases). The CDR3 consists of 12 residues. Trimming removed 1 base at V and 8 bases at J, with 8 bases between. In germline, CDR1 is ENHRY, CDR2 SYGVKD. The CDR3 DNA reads TGTGCCATCAGTGAGTGGGGGGACGGCTACACCTTC. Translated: CAISEWGDGYTF.

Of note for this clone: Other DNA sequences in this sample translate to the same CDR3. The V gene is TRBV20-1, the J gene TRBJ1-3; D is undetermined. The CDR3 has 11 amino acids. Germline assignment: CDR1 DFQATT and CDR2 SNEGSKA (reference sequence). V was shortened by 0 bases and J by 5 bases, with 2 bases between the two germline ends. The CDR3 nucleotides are TGCAGTGCTAGAGACAGAAACACCATATATTTT. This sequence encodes CSARDRNTIYF.

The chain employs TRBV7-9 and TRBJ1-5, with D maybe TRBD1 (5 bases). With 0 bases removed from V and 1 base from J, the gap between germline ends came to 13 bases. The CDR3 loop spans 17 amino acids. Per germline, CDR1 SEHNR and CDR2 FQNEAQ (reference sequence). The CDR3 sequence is CASSLAAGWGSNQPQHF. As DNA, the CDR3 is TGTGCCAGCAGCTTAGCGGCAGGGTGGGGGAGCAATCAGCCCCAGCATTTT.

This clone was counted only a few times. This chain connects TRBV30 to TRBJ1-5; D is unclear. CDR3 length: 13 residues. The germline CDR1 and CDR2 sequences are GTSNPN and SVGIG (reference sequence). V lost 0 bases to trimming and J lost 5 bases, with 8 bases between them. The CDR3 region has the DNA TGTGCCTGGAGTGTCCTGGGATATCAGCCCCAGCATTTT. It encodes CAWSVLGYQPQHF. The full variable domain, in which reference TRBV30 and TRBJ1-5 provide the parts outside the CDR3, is SQTIHQWPATLVQPVGSPLSLECTVEGTSNPNLYWYRQAAGRGLQLLFYSVGIGQISSEVPQNLSASRPQDRQFILSSKKLLLSDSGFYLCAWSVLGYQPQHFGDGTRLSIL.

The CDR3 spells CASGTAGYTF. Written as DNA, the CDR3 is TGTGCCAGCGGGACAGCTGGCTACACCTTC. The chain has TRBV19 and TRBJ1-2; TRBD1 matches 7 bases. Germline V gene sequence: CDR1 LNHDA, CDR2 SQIVND (reference sequence). The J segment lost 7 bases and the V segment lost 9 bases, leaving 2 bases of the junction unmatched. The CDR3 covers 10 residues.

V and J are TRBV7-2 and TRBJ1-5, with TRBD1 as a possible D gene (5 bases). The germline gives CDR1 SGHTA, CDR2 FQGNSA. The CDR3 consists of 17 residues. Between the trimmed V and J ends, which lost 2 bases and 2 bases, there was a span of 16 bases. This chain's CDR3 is CASSLTRGRNGNQPQHF. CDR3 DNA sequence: TGTGCCAGCAGCTTAACGAGGGGCCGAAATGGCAATCAGCCCCAGCATTTT.

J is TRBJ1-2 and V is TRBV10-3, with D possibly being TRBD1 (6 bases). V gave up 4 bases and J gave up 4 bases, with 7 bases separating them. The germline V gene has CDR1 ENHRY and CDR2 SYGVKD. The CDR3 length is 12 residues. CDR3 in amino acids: CAISADSYGYTF. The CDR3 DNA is TGTGCCATCAGTGCGGACAGCTATGGCTACACCTTC.

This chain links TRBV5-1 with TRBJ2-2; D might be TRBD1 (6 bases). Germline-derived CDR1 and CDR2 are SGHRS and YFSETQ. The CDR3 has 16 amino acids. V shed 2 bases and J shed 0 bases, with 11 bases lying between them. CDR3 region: CASSLRQASNTGELFF. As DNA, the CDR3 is TGCGCCAGCAGCTTAAGACAGGCGTCGAACACCGGGGAGCTGTTTTTT.

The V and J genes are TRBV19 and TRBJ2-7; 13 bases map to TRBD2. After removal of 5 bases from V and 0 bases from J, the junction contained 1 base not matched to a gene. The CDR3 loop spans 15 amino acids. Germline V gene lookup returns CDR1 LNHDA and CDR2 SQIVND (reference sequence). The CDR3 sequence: CASSGTSGVSYEQYF. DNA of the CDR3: TGTGCCAGTAGTGGGACTAGCGGGGTCTCCTACGAGCAGTACTTC.

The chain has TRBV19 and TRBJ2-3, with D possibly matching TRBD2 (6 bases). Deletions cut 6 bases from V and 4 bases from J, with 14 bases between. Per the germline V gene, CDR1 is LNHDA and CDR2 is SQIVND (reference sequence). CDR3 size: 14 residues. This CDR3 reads CASSGGWGADTQYF. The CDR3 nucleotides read TGTGCCAGTAGCGGGGGATGGGGCGCAGATACGCAGTATTTT.

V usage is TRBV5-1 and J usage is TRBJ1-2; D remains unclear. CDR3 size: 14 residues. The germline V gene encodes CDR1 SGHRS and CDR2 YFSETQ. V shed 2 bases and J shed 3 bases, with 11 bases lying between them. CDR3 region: CASSLGGLDYGYTF. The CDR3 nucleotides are TGCGCCAGCAGCTTAGGCGGGTTGGACTATGGCTACACCTTC.

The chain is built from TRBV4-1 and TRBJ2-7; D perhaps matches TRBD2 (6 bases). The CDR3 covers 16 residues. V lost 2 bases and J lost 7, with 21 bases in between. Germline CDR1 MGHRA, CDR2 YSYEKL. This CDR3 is CASSQRSDAAGWEQYF. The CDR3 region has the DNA TGCGCCAGCAGCCAACGCTCCGACGCCGCGGGGTGGGAGCAGTACTTC.

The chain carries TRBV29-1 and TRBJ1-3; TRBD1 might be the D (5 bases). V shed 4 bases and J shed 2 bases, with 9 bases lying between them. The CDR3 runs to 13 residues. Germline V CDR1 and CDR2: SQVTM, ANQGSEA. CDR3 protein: CSVVAQAGNTIYF. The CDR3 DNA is TGCAGCGTTGTAGCACAGGCTGGAAACACCATATATTTT.

In DNA form, the CDR3 reads TGTGCCAGCAGCCAAAGAAAGGGCCTCATAGTCAACGAGCAGTACTTC. Its translation: CASSQRKGLIVNEQYF. V gene TRBV21-1 combines with J gene TRBJ2-7. TRBV21-1 is a documented pseudogene. CDR3 size: 16 residues.

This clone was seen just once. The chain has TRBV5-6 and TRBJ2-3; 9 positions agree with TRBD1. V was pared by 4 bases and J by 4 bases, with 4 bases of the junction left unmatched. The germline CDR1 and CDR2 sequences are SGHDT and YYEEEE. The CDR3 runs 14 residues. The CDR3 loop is CASSLGQGADTQYF. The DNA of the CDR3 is TGTGCCAGCAGCCTGGGACAGGGCGCAGATACGCAGTATTTT.

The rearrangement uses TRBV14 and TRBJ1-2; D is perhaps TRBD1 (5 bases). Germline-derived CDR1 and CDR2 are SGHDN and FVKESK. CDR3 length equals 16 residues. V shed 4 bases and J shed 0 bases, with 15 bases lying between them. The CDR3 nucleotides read TGTGCCAGCAGCCGACTGGGAGGGGCGCCTAACTATGGCTACACCTTC. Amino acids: CASSRLGGAPNYGYTF. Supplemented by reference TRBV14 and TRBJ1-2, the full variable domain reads EAGVTQFPSHSVIEKGQTVTLRCDPISGHDNLYWYRRVMGKEIKFLLHFVKESKQDESGMPNNRFLAERTGGTYSTLKVQPAELEDSGVYFCASSRLGGAPNYGYTFGSGTRLTVV.

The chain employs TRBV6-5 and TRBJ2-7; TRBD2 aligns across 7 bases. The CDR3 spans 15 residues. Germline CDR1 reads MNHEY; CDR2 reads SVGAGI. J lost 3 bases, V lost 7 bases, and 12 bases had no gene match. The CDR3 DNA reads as TGTGCCAGCACCCCTAGTGGGGGGGTAGTCTACGAGCAGTACTTC. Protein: CASTPSGGVVYEQYF.

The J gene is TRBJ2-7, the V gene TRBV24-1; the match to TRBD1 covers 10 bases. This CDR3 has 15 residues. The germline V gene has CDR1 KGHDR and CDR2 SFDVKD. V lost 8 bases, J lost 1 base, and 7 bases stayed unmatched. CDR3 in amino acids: CATMAGQGGSYEQYF. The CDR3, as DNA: TGTGCCACCATGGCCGGACAGGGGGGATCCTACGAGCAGTACTTC.

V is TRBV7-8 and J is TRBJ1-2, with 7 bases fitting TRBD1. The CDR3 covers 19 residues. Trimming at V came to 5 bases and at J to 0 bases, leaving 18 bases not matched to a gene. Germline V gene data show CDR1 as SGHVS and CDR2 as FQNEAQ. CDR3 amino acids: CASSQPGVGRGGSNYGYTF. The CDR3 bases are TGTGCCAGCAGCCAACCCGGAGTGGGCAGGGGGGGATCTAACTATGGCTACACCTTC.

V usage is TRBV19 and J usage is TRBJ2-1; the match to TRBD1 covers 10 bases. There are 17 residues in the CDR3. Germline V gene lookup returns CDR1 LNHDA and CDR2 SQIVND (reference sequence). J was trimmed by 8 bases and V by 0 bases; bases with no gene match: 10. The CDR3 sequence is CASSIDRGQGKEDEQFF. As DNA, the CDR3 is TGTGCCAGTAGTATAGATAGGGGACAGGGGAAGGAAGATGAGCAGTTCTTC.